This T cell receptor (beta chain) appears in the sequencing data of a study of technical replicates of blood from a few donors. The CDR3 consists of 16 residues. Germline trimming cut 5 bases from V and 8 bases from J; bases unmatched to any gene: 18. Germline V lookup: CDR1 SGHVS, CDR2 FQNEAQ. This clone was counted a single time. The method was immunoSEQ multiplex PCR; TCRdb's version includes in-frame clones alone and lacks a portion of them. Among about 63,000 clones listed, 85% to 90% were seen once. The clonotype comes from a human donor in good health. Some clones in this sample may be carry-over from other donors' samples. V is TRBV7-8 and J is TRBJ2-7; TRBD2 aligns across 7 bases. Sequencing input: PBMCs. The CDR3 coding sequence is TGTGCCAGCAGCCCCCGCGAGGTGGGCGGGAGCGTCCAGCAGTACTTC. It translates to CASSPREVGGSVQQYF.